These 7 T cell receptor beta chains were sequenced from one sample in a study of T-cell memory formation after mild COVID-19. TCRdb processed the 5' RACE reads anew with MiXCR; each CDR3 protein has one entry. The sample includes about 350,000 distinct CDR3 sequences, approximately 27% of them seen just once. The specimen sequenced was PBMCs or a T cell subset sorted from them (not recorded which). All receptors come from an adult woman who had mild COVID-19 (a few samples of this study predate the infection). Cell type and time point are not known.

This clonotype was observed a handful of times. The V gene is TRBV15, the J gene TRBJ2-1, with 9 bases that match TRBD2. The CDR3 covers 17 residues. CDR1 and CDR2 from the germline V gene are LNHNV and YYDKDF (reference sequence). The J segment lost 9 bases and the V segment lost 0 bases, leaving 12 bases of the junction unmatched. The CDR3 sequence is CATSRDAARGRVSEQFF. Written as DNA, the CDR3 is TGTGCCACCAGCAGAGACGCTGCCCGCGGGAGGGTCTCTGAGCAGTTCTTC. Using reference TRBV15 and TRBJ2-1 for the parts outside the CDR3, the full variable domain is DAMVIQNPRYQVTQFGKPVTLSCSQTLNHNVMYWYQQKSSQAPKLLFHYYDKDFNNEADTPDNFQSRRPNTSFCFLDIRSPGLGDTAMYLCATSRDAARGRVSEQFFGPGTRLTVL.

The table lists this clonotype with a few counts. The V gene is TRBV24-1, the J gene TRBJ2-1, with a possible D match to TRBD2 (6 bases). V was clipped by 7 bases and J by 8 bases, with 26 bases between them. CDR1 and CDR2 from the germline V gene are KGHDR and SFDVKD. The CDR3 contains 17 residues. The CDR3 protein is CATSHTPGLRTHDEQFF. The CDR3 nucleotides read TGTGCCACCAGCCACACCCCGGGACTCCGGACACATGATGAGCAGTTCTTC.

The CDR3 here is CASSYDRGRTDTQYF. The CDR3 region has the DNA TGTGCCAGCAGTTATGACAGGGGGCGGACAGATACGCAGTATTTT. This sequence joins TRBV2 and TRBJ2-3, with 10 bases aligning to TRBD1. The CDR3 totals 15 residues. V lost 5 bases, J lost 3 bases, and 5 bases stayed unmatched. CDR1 and CDR2 from the germline V gene are SNHLY and FYNNEI.

The CDR3 DNA reads TGTGCCTGGAACCCCCTAAGGAGTCGAGGGGAGCTGTTTTTT. Its protein product is CAWNPLRSRGELFF. The chain couples TRBV30 to TRBJ2-2; D gene uncertain. The CDR3 is 14 amino acids. CDR1 GTSNPN and CDR2 SVGIG come from the germline V gene (reference sequence). V gave up 4 bases and J gave up 8 bases, with 17 bases separating them.

The V gene is TRBV9, the J gene TRBJ2-5; TRBD2 matches 12 bases. J lost 3 bases, V lost 4 bases, and 13 bases had no gene match. CDR3 length equals 18 residues. The germline V gene encodes CDR1 SGDLS and CDR2 YYNGEE. The CDR3 bases are TGTGCCAGCAGCCATGGGACTAGCGGGCCGGCGGGGAAAGAGACCCAGTACTTC. Its translation: CASSHGTSGPAGKETQYF.

This clonotype was recorded many times. The chain links TRBV6-1 to TRBJ2-3, with 9 bases aligning to TRBD1. The CDR3 has 15 amino acids. V trimming: 2 bases; J trimming: 5 bases; junction bases outside the gene matches: 5. Germline V gene sequence: CDR1 MNHNS, CDR2 SASEGT. The CDR3 region has the DNA TGTGCCAGCAGTGAACGGACAGGGGAGGGAGATACGCAGTATTTT. It specifies CASSERTGEGDTQYF.

The chain couples TRBV18 to TRBJ2-5; 7 bases fit TRBD1. The V segment lost 6 bases and the J segment 4 bases; nucleotides outside the gene matches: 8. CDR3 size: 14 residues. Germline assignment: CDR1 KGHSH and CDR2 LQKENI. Here the CDR3 reads CASSPPGQPETQYF. In nucleotides, the CDR3 is TGTGCCAGCTCGCCTCCGGGACAGCCAGAGACCCAGTACTTC.